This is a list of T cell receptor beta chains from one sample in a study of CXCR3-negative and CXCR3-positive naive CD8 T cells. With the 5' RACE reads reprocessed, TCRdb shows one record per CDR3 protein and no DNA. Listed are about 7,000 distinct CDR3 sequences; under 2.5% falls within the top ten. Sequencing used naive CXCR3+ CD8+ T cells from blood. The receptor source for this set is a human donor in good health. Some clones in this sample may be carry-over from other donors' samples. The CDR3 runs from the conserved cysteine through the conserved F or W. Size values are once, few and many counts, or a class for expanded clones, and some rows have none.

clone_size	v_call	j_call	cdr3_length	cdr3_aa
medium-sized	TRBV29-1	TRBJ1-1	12	CSVEGANTEAFF
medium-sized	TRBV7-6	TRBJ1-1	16	CASSFAGGEGNTEAFF
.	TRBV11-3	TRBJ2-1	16	CASSPWSIQGDNEQFF
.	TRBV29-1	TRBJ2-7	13	CSVGTSDSYEQYF
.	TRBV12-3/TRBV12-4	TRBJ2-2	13	CASTGTNTGELFF
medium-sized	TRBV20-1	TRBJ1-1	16	CSARDNQAGLNTEAFF
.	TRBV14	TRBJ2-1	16	CASSQAPGGTYNEQFF
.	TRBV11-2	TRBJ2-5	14	CASRAAGRGATQYF
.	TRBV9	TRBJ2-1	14	CASSVSGRADEQFF
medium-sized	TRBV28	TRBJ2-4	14	CASSFGVAKNIQYF
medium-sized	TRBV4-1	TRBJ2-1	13	CASSLIGRNEQFF
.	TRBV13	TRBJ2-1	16	CASSTSTSGRKDEQFF
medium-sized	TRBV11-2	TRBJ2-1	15	CASSLELPSGNEQFF